This T cell receptor beta chain comes out of a study of T cells after yellow fever vaccination. The germline CDR1 and CDR2 sequences are SGHNT and YYREEE (reference sequence). This CDR3 is built from 15 residues. After removal of 6 bases from V and 1 base from J, the junction contained 6 bases not matched to a gene. With regard to this clonotype: Antigen specificity is unknown.

UMIs and a universal primer site were added when TCR cDNA was made by 5'RACE template switching. TCRdb recomputed calls from the 5' RACE reads with MiXCR, one row per CDR3 protein. The profile shows under 300,000 distinct CDR3 sequences, 6.7% of them singletons. General observations from the study: Detected again after the booster were most primary-vaccination clones, at 95% to 98% CD4 and 70% to 90% CD8.

Source: CD4+ T cells sorted from PBMCs, taken on the day of the yellow fever booster vaccination. V usage is TRBV5-4 and J usage is TRBJ2-1, with 8 nucleotides matching TRBD2. This TCR came from a man aged 25-40 years who received the YFV17D yellow fever vaccine. This CDR3 reads CASNSVAGSYNEQFF. The CDR3 bases are TGTGCCAGCAACTCTGTAGCGGGATCCTACAATGAGCAGTTCTTC. The whole variable domain, remainder taken from reference TRBV5-4 and TRBJ2-1, is ETGVTQSPTHLIKTRGQQVTLRCSSQSGHNTVSWYQQALGQGPQFIFQYYREEENGRGNFPPRFSGLQFPNYSSELNVNALELDDSALYLCASNSVAGSYNEQFFGPGTRLTVL.